These 28 T cell receptor beta chains were all obtained from the same sample, sequenced in a study of cytomegalovirus exposure and HLA in healthy donors. The study ran its PCR with 60 Vbeta and 13 Jbeta primers. The protocol was immunoSEQ multiplex PCR, while the TCRdb copy is restricted to in-frame clones and leaves out a portion. Here the sample spans 160,000 or so clones, roughly four fifths being singletons. The sample consisted of PBMCs. The receptors derive from a woman aged 40 to 50 in good health and CMV-seronegative.

This chain joins TRBV27 and TRBJ2-7, with 9 bases lining up with TRBD2. The CDR3 consists of 20 residues. Looked up from germline, CDR1 is MNHEY and CDR2 is SMNVEV (reference sequence). Trimming took 10 bases from V and 0 from J; bases not matched to a gene: 25. CDR3 nucleotide sequence: TGTGCCACCAGGGGGGGCGGGGGGGTAGCGGGAGCGCCGGGCTCCTACGAGCAGTACTTC. This sequence encodes CATRGGGGVAGAPGSYEQYF.

V gene TRBV19 combines with J gene TRBJ2-7; 10 bases are shared with TRBD2. Trimming cost V 5 bases and J 3 bases; bases outside gene matches: 7. The germline CDR1 and CDR2 sequences are LNHDA and SQIVND (reference sequence). The CDR3 extends over 15 amino acids. The CDR3 reads CASSALAGVVYEQYF. In nucleotides, the CDR3 is TGTGCCAGTAGTGCTCTAGCGGGAGTAGTCTACGAGCAGTACTTC.

The V call is TRBV30, the J call TRBJ1-4, with D perhaps matching TRBD1 (5 bases). Germline V gene data show CDR1 as GTSNPN and CDR2 as SVGIG (reference sequence). The length of the CDR3 is 11 residues. V was pared by 2 bases and J by 8 bases, with 6 bases between. CDR3 residues: CAWSPGEKLFF. CDR3 sequence (DNA): TGTGCCTGGAGTCCAGGGGAAAAACTGTTTTTT.

CDR3 sequence: CASSERRNTGELFF. CDR3 coding DNA: TGTGCCAGCAGTGAAAGGAGGAACACCGGGGAGCTGTTTTTT. This chain links TRBV2 with TRBJ2-2; D not certain. Germline V gene data show CDR1 as SNHLY and CDR2 as FYNNEI. V gave up 2 bases and J gave up 1 base, with 5 bases separating them. The CDR3 is made up of 14 amino acids. Combining the CDR3 with reference TRBV2 and TRBJ2-2 gives the whole variable domain EPEVTQTPSHQVTQMGQEVILRCVPISNHLYFYWYRQILGQKVEFLVSFYNNEISEKSEIFDDQFSVERPDGSNFTLKIRSTKLEDSAMYFCASSERRNTGELFFGEGSRLTVL.

V gene TRBV10-3 combines with J gene TRBJ2-3; tentative D call: TRBD2 (6 bases). V was clipped by 7 bases and J by 2 bases, with 13 bases between them. CDR1 is ENHRY and CDR2 is SYGVKD in the germline V gene. The CDR3 sequence is 14 residues long. DNA for the CDR3: TGTGCCATCAAAGAGGGAGGTAACACAGATACGCAGTATTTT. Amino acids: CAIKEGGNTDTQYF.

The DNA of the CDR3 is TGTGCCAGCAGCCATGTGTTAGCGGGAAAGAAAGAGCAGTACTTC. This sequence encodes CASSHVLAGKKEQYF. The chain carries TRBV7-9 and TRBJ2-7; 8 bases agree with TRBD2. J was trimmed by 7 bases and V by 5 bases; bases with no gene match: 13. The CDR3 loop spans 15 amino acids. Germline V lookup: CDR1 SEHNR, CDR2 FQNEAQ (reference sequence).

The V gene is TRBV19, the J gene TRBJ1-5; D ambiguous. The germline gives CDR1 LNHDA, CDR2 SQIVND (reference sequence). Trimming removed 5 bases from V and 0 bases from J, with 11 bases in between. This CDR3 spans 15 amino acids. CDR3 in DNA: TGTGCCAGTAGTGCCGACGACACTAGCAATCAGCCCCAGCATTTT. Encoded protein: CASSADDTSNQPQHF.

This chain uses TRBV6-5 with TRBJ2-7; D is uncertain. V was cut by 0 bases and J by 1 base, with 13 bases left in between. The CDR3 has 16 amino acids. The germline V gene encodes CDR1 MNHEY and CDR2 SVGAGI. CDR3 sequence: CASSYSIEVLSYEQYF. The CDR3 DNA is TGTGCCAGCAGTTACTCGATCGAGGTGCTGTCCTACGAGCAGTACTTC.

This clone showed up just a few times. This rearrangement joins TRBV27 to TRBJ2-3; D unresolved. Trimming left V 2 bases short and J 1 base short, with 4 bases between. CDR1 is MNHEY, CDR2 SMNVEV, per germline (reference sequence). This CDR3 contains 13 residues. The CDR3 region has the DNA TGTGCCAGCAGTTTACTAGGCACAGATACGCAGTATTTT. It is translated as CASSLLGTDTQYF.

V is TRBV5-1 and J is TRBJ2-7, with 9 bases lining up with TRBD1. The V gene's germline CDR1 is SGHRS and CDR2 YFSETQ. V dropped 1 base and J dropped 3; count of bases not matched to a gene: 5. CDR3 size: 15 residues. CDR3 amino acids: CASSLTGGIFYEQYF. CDR3 DNA sequence: TGCGCCAGCAGCTTGACAGGGGGCATTTTCTACGAGCAGTACTTC.

The rearrangement uses TRBV5-6 and TRBJ2-5, with TRBD2 matching 9 bases. V lost 4 bases to trimming and J lost 3 bases; unmatched junction nucleotides: 4. Germline V CDR1 and CDR2: SGHDT, YYEEEE. CDR3 size: 14 residues. The CDR3 here is CASSMTSGKETQYF. The CDR3 DNA sequence: TGTGCCAGCAGCATGACTAGCGGAAAAGAGACCCAGTACTTC. Drawing the rest from reference TRBV5-6 and TRBJ2-5, the complete variable domain is DAGVTQSPTHLIKTRGQQVTLRCSPKSGHDTVSWYQQALGQGPQFIFQYYEEEERQRGNFPDRFSGHQFPNYSSELNVNALLLGDSALYLCASSMTSGKETQYFGPGTRLLVL.

The chain employs TRBV6-5 and TRBJ2-3; tentatively, D is TRBD2 (5 bases). Germline V gene data show CDR1 as MNHEY and CDR2 as SVGAGI. The CDR3 extends over 13 amino acids. V lost 9 bases and J 0 bases, leaving 10 bases between the germline ends. CDR3 nucleotides: TGTGCCAGTACTAGTCCTAGCACAGATACGCAGTATTTT. Its protein product is CASTSPSTDTQYF.

The V and J genes are TRBV5-6 and TRBJ2-7; 8 bases fit TRBD1. The CDR3 consists of 14 residues. Germline V gene sequence: CDR1 SGHDT, CDR2 YYEEEE. J was trimmed by 6 bases and V by 2 bases; bases with no gene match: 7. CDR3 in amino acids: CASSLWGRGPEQYF. The CDR3 bases are TGTGCCAGCAGCTTATGGGGCAGGGGGCCCGAGCAGTACTTC.

The chain joins TRBV11-3 to TRBJ2-7, with D unclear. The CDR3 sequence is 12 residues long. With 4 bases removed from V and 4 bases from J, the gap between germline ends came to 8 bases. Germline values: CDR1 SGHNT, CDR2 YENEEA. The CDR3 spells CASSYKTYEQYF. In DNA form, the CDR3 reads TGTGCCAGCAGCTATAAAACTTACGAGCAGTACTTC.

The rearrangement uses TRBV18 and TRBJ1-4, with 7 bases matching TRBD1. The J segment lost 8 bases and the V segment lost 1 base, leaving 4 bases of the junction unmatched. Germline values: CDR1 KGHSH, CDR2 LQKENI. The CDR3 loop spans 14 amino acids. The CDR3 here is CASSPRDSPEKLFF. The CDR3 DNA is TGTGCCAGCTCACCACGGGACAGTCCCGAAAAACTGTTTTTT.

The J gene is TRBJ1-5, the V gene TRBV6-6, with D uncertain. Germline CDR1 MNHNY, CDR2 SVGAGI (reference sequence). Trimming stripped 7 bases from V and 1 base from J, with 8 bases between. The CDR3 totals 13 residues. The CDR3 loop is CASTLESNQPQHF. In nucleotides, the CDR3 is TGTGCCAGCACCTTAGAAAGCAATCAGCCCCAGCATTTT.

The rearrangement joins TRBV11-3 to TRBJ1-3, with a tentative D call TRBD1 (6 bases). This CDR3 region has 18 residues. Trimming left V 1 base short and J 2 bases short, with 18 bases between. Per germline, CDR1 SGHNT and CDR2 YENEEA. The CDR3 reads CASSLVWGHPNTGNTIYF. The CDR3 nucleotides are TGTGCCAGCAGCTTAGTATGGGGACACCCGAACACTGGAAACACCATATATTTT.

The sample holds one count of this clone. The V gene is TRBV9, the J gene TRBJ2-1; 12 bases match TRBD2. Germline V gene sequence: CDR1 SGDLS, CDR2 YYNGEE. Trimming removed 4 bases from V and 8 bases from J; junction bases left unmatched: 7. The CDR3 spans 15 residues. The CDR3 reads CASSPGTSGFYEQFF. The CDR3 DNA follows: TGTGCCAGCAGCCCAGGGACTAGCGGGTTTTATGAGCAGTTCTTC.

V is TRBV28 and J is TRBJ2-7; the match to TRBD2 covers 9 bases. Germline lookup yields CDR1 MDHEN and CDR2 SYDVKM. The CDR3 sequence is 16 residues long. Losses at the gene ends were 4 bases for V and 7 bases for J; bases not matched to a gene: 14. The CDR3 region has the DNA TGTGCCAGCAGTTACGGGACTGGCGGACTAGCGCGAGAGCAGTACTTC. The encoded protein is CASSYGTGGLAREQYF.

The V gene is TRBV11-3, the J gene TRBJ1-2; 7 nucleotides align to TRBD1. Trimming cost V 5 bases and J 3 bases; bases outside gene matches: 9. The CDR3 runs 15 residues. Per germline, CDR1 SGHNT and CDR2 YENEEA. CDR3 amino acids: CASSPYSGTDYGYTF. CDR3 bases: TGTGCCAGCAGCCCCTATAGCGGGACAGACTATGGCTACACCTTC. Filled out from reference TRBV11-3 and TRBJ1-2, the complete variable domain reads EAGVVQSPRYKIIEKKQPVAFWCNPISGHNTLYWYLQNLGQGPELLIRYENEEAVDDSQLPKDRFSAERLKGVDSTLKIQPAELGDSAVYLCASSPYSGTDYGYTFGSGTRLTVV.

This clone was counted between two and nine times. The chain has TRBV5-5 and TRBJ2-3, with 7 bases matching TRBD1. The CDR3 length is 13 residues. The germline CDR1 and CDR2 sequences are SGHKS and YYEKEE (reference sequence). The ends lost 4 bases at V and 7 bases at J; junction bases unmatched: 6. CDR3 protein: CASSQDRAYTQYF. The CDR3 DNA is TGTGCCAGCAGCCAAGACAGGGCATATACGCAGTATTTT.

The V call is TRBV18, the J call TRBJ1-1; no definite D call. This CDR3 has 12 amino acids. Between the trimmed V and J ends, which lost 2 bases and 4 bases, there was a span of 5 bases. Germline V CDR1 and CDR2: KGHSH, LQKENI. CDR3 nucleotide sequence: TGTGCCAGCTCACCAACCGGCACTGAAGCTTTCTTT. This gives the protein CASSPTGTEAFF.

The chain couples TRBV6-5 to TRBJ2-5; 9 nucleotides match TRBD2. The CDR3 is 16 amino acids. Trimming took 3 bases from V and 5 from J; bases not matched to a gene: 10. CDR1 MNHEY and CDR2 SVGAGI come from the germline V gene. CDR3 bases: TGTGCCAGCAGTTATCGCTGGCGGGAGGGATTGGAGACCCAGTACTTC. Residues: CASSYRWREGLETQYF.

The V and J genes are TRBV18 and TRBJ1-1, with a tentative D call TRBD1 (5 bases). Germline CDR1 is KGHSH and CDR2 is LQKENI. The CDR3 is 15 amino acids. V was pared by 6 bases and J by 4 bases, with 18 bases between. The CDR3 region has the DNA TGTGCCAGCTCCCTCAATGAGGGCGGGGGCACTGAAGCTTTCTTT. This sequence encodes CASSLNEGGGTEAFF. The whole variable domain, remainder taken from reference TRBV18 and TRBJ1-1, is NAGVMQNPRHLVRRRGQEARLRCSPMKGHSHVYWYRQLPEEGLKFMVYLQKENIIDESGMPKERFSAEFPKEGPSILRIQQVVRGDSAAYFCASSLNEGGGTEAFFGQGTRLTVV.

The CDR3 DNA reads as TGTGCCAGCAGTGATCCAAGACGACAGGGGGTAAAGACCCAGTACTTC. Its translation: CASSDPRRQGVKTQYF. This chain links TRBV25-1 with TRBJ2-5; 9 nucleotides align to TRBD1. The ends lost 3 bases at V and 6 bases at J; junction bases unmatched: 11. Germline V gene lookup returns CDR1 MGHDK and CDR2 SYGVNS. The CDR3 length is 16 residues.

The chain combines TRBV19 with TRBJ1-1; TRBD1 matches 7 bases. J was trimmed by 0 bases and V by 4 bases; bases with no gene match: 8. The CDR3 is made up of 16 amino acids. CDR1 LNHDA and CDR2 SQIVND come from the germline V gene (reference sequence). CDR3 region: CASSNRQGMLNTEAFF. In DNA form, the CDR3 reads TGTGCCAGTAGTAATAGACAGGGAATGCTGAACACTGAAGCTTTCTTT. Full variable domain (missing parts from reference TRBV19 and TRBJ1-1): DGGITQSPKYLFRKEGQNVTLSCEQNLNHDAMYWYRQDPGQGLRLIYYSQIVNDFQKGDIAEGYSVSREKKESFPLTVTSAQKNPTAFYLCASSNRQGMLNTEAFFGQGTRLTVV.

This clone has only a few counts. J is TRBJ2-7 and V is TRBV20-1; D is perhaps TRBD2 (6 bases). Germline CDR1 reads DFQATT; CDR2 reads SNEGSKA (reference sequence). The CDR3 covers 11 residues. V lost 8 bases to trimming and J lost 3 bases, with 11 bases between them. The CDR3 sequence: CSRDSLYEQYF. For the CDR3, the DNA is TGCAGTCGGGACTCACTCTACGAGCAGTACTTC.

The V call is TRBV27, the J call TRBJ2-7; D may be TRBD2 (6 bases). The V end was cut by 2 bases, the J end by 4 bases, with 12 bases between. This CDR3 contains 14 residues. Germline CDR1 is MNHEY and CDR2 is SMNVEV (reference sequence). In DNA form, the CDR3 reads TGTGCCAGCAGTTTAGGGAGGAGTGGTTACGAGCAGTACTTC. As protein: CASSLGRSGYEQYF.